These T cell receptor beta chains were read from a single sample in a study of blood T cells in healthy people across ages. Via MiXCR, TCRdb re-called the 5' RACE reads, giving one row per CDR3 protein. The sample includes more than 1.4 million distinct CDR3 sequences, approximately 42% of them seen just once. Sample: blood. The origin of the receptors is a woman younger than 35 in good health. Each CDR3 is given with its conserved first and last residue. The order of the fields is V gene, D gene, clone size, J gene, CDR3 DNA, CDR3 protein. The D gene is left open where the match is weak. Part of the rows lack a size; the others show once, few, many or a class for expanded clones.

TRBV9	.	.	TRBJ2-5	TGTGCCAGCAGCGTCGACGAAGAGACCCAGTACTTC	CASSVDEETQYF
TRBV27	.	.	TRBJ2-1	TGTGCCAGCAGTTTTCGGCTTGCCGCGGAGTGGTGGGAGCAGTTCTTC	CASSFRLAAEWWEQFF
TRBV7-9	.	few	TRBJ1-2	TGTGCCAGCAGCCCGGACAGTAATCGGTATGGCTACACCTTC	CASSPDSNRYGYTF
TRBV20-1	.	.	TRBJ1-4	TGCAGTGCTAGAGTTCTTCTCAGGGGAGGTGAAAAACTGTTTTTT	CSARVLLRGGEKLFF
TRBV29-1	.	.	TRBJ1-1	TGCAGCGTTCTTGGGGCAGGGGCGAACACTGAAGCTTTCTTT	CSVLGAGANTEAFF
TRBV18	TRBD1	many	TRBJ2-3	TGCGCCAGCTCACCGGGACAGAACACAGATACGCAGTATTTT	CASSPGQNTDTQYF
TRBV2	.	.	TRBJ1-2	TGTGCCAGCTCCGACCGGGCCGTATATGGCTACACCTTC	CASSDRAVYGYTF
TRBV28	TRBD1	.	TRBJ2-7	TGTGCCAGCAGTTCCCGCTGGGACAGTAGCTCCTACGAGCAGTACTTC	CASSSRWDSSSYEQYF
TRBV7-9	.	.	TRBJ1-1	TGTGCCAGCAGTCCGTGGGGGGGGAGCTCTGAAGCTTTCTTT	CASSPWGGSSEAFF
TRBV28	.	.	TRBJ2-2	TGTGCCAGCAGTTTGGGCAGGGAGAACACCGGGGAGCTGTTTTTT	CASSLGRENTGELFF